The T cell receptor beta chain under discussion was sequenced for a study of blood T cell repertoires in COVID-19. Produced via immunoSEQ multiplex PCR; TCRdb's table is partial and in-frame only. The sample includes 250,000 or so clones, around 93% of them seen just once. Membership in each cohort depended on participant-reported clinical history. No more than 2 weeks before study entry, exposed participants had met a case of COVID-19. Trimming left V 3 bases short and J 3 bases short, with 3 bases between. The CDR3 covers 11 residues. Germline V gene data show CDR1 as SQVTM and CDR2 as ANQGSEA. V gene TRBV29-1 combines with J gene TRBJ1-3; D remains unclear. Sequencing input: PBMCs or T cells enriched from blood (not recorded which). The sequence was collected from a man aged 35 to 55 who had been exposed to COVID-19. The CDR3 nucleotides read TGCAGCGTTGATTATGGAAACACCATATATTTT. This gives the protein CSVDYGNTIYF.